The T cell receptor (beta chain) under discussion was sequenced for a study of PD-1 blockade in classical Hodgkin lymphoma. Study findings and constraints: Unlike CD8+ TCR diversity, which did not rise significantly by C4D1, CD4+ TCR diversity did.

Of note for this clone: Its matching antigen is unknown.

Sequencing used immunoSEQ multiplex PCR; TCRdb keeps in-frame clones, though not all of them. The sample yields 75,000 to 100,000 clones, roughly 81% seen once. Each and every patient relapsed after autologous stem cell transplantation, and patients got differing brentuximab vedotin exposure. The source is a human donor with classical Hodgkin lymphoma. Sample: peripheral blood mononuclear cells (PBMCs), taken before the second cycle of nivolumab.

The CDR3 nucleotides read TGTGCCATCAGTGAGTCGAGCCGGGCTGGTAGTCAGCCCCAGCATTTT. Translated, it gives CAISESSRAGSQPQHF. This rearrangement joins TRBV10-3 to TRBJ1-5; D gene unclear. This CDR3 comprises 16 residues. Germline loops: CDR1 ENHRY, CDR2 SYGVKD. The V and J ends lost 0 bases and 6 bases respectively, with 15 bases between them.